This T cell receptor (beta chain) was found in a study of T-cell reconstitution after alpha-beta-depleted transplantation in children. V lost 2 bases to trimming and J lost 3 bases; unmatched junction nucleotides: 5. Germline assignment: CDR1 DFQATT and CDR2 SNEGSKA (reference sequence). CDR3 length: 16 amino acids. Unique molecular identifiers were used to barcode this TCRbeta library. MiXCR, run by TCRdb on the PCR reads, gives a single entry per CDR3 protein. The sample records just under 550,000 distinct CDR3 sequences, 15% to 20% being singletons. This clonotype appeared a few times. The chain employs TRBV20-1 and TRBJ2-2; 11 bases agree with TRBD2. Sample: PBMCs from the stem cell graft donor, taken from the stem cell graft. The clonotype comes from a human donor who donated a stem cell graft to a child with acute lymphoblastic leukemia. CDR3 protein: CSARNIAGGDTGELFF. The DNA for the CDR3 is TGCAGTGCTAGAAACATAGCGGGAGGGGACACCGGGGAGCTGTTTTTT.